The source of this T cell receptor (beta chain) is a study of T cell repertoires in cytomegalovirus infection (dated by TCRdb to the late 2010s). For context, the study as a whole: Peptide stimulations targeted recently identified HLA-C-restricted CMV epitopes, whose presentation resists viral immunomodulation, together with well-studied HLA-B-restricted epitopes. The HLA type of each donor mattered for the analysis, because public TCR beta signatures pointed to carriage of CMV infection along with the matching HLA type. What the authors observed across the whole study: In the ex vivo response, HLA-C-restricted CMV-specific TCR beta clonotypes were dominant, and in two of eight donors the single most frequent clonotype came from this HLA-C-restricted group. In both this cohort and an independent cohort of 300 to 450 donors, the cumulative frequency of public TCR beta family members distinguished carriers of CMV infection plus the relevant HLA type.

The reads were generated on an Illumina HiSeq 1500. TCRdb applied fastp at Q25 and MiXCR to the public reads, then kept only in-frame beta chains. Each entry merges the rows of one CDR3 protein and shows their most common DNA and genes. The sample includes about 920,000 distinct CDR3 sequences, with approximately 32% observed a single time. The ten largest clones capture roughly an eighth of the sample. This clonotype has a handful of counts. Its antigen has not been determined. No much larger clone exists at a distance of one base, and base qualities are not known. The CDR3 measures 15 amino acids from cysteine to phenylalanine. Solely the CDR3 DNA is kept, with 45 bases framed from the first base. From V the trimming removes 7 bases and from J it removes 1 base, while the gene matches leave 9 bases of the junction unaccounted for. The treatment or condition label on this specimen signifies: in vitro stimulation with specific CMV peptide epitopes to enrich CMV-specific T cells.

This TCR was recovered from a human donor in good health (CMV status not recorded). Some clones in this sample may be carry-over from other donors' samples. Rearrangement joined TRBV12-3 or TRBV12-4 to TRBJ2-7, with 8 middle bases fitting TRBD1. This material consisted of cultured CD8+ T cells from PBMCs, taken from culture after CMV antigen stimulation. At the DNA level, the sequence is TGTGCCAGCATGCGTGTTGGACAGGGTTCCTACGAGCAGTACTTC. Translation gives CASMRVGQGSYEQYF.